The 22 T cell receptor beta chains listed next were all sequenced from one sample in a study of CD8+ T cells in alopecia areata. Sequencing templates came from extracted RNA that was reverse transcribed into cDNA. Clones were read by immunoSEQ multiplex PCR, and TCRdb kept only the in-frame ones, dropping some. The profile covers 200,000 to 300,000 clones, none occurring a single time. Cells pooled from cutaneous lymph nodes were sorted on CD4, CD8alpha, NKG2D, NKG2ACE and other markers. Sample: CD4+ T cells sorted from a lymph node. Receptors were obtained from a C3H/HeJ mouse with alopecia areata. This strain's MHC haplotype is H2-k.

To note about this clone: Just one base apart from a much larger clone, this may be a read error. Gene names refer to mouse genes. The read terminates 4 residues before the CDR3 end, so the remaining end is supplied by the germline J gene. Other DNA sequences from this sample encode an identical CDR3 as well. The chain joins TRBV13-3 to TRBJ1-1; no definite D call. Between the trimmed V and J ends, which lost 2 bases and 1 base, there was a span of 3 bases. The CDR3 has 12 residues. Germline loops: CDR1 NNHDY, CDR2 SYVADS. The CDR3 sequence is CASSEQNTEVFF. CDR3 DNA (partial): TGTGCCAGCAGTGAACAAAACACA.

This clone was found many times. Mouse gene names and germline throughout. The read finishes 4 residues shy of the CDR3 end, and the germline J gene is used to complete it. The chain recombines TRBV14 with TRBJ2-7; 9 nucleotides align to TRBD1. Germline lookup yields CDR1 SGHDT and CDR2 FRDEAV. This CDR3 spans 14 amino acids. The CDR3 bases that were read are TGTGCCAGCAGTCCCGGGACAGGGTTGGAT. It encodes CASSPGTGLD. In full, the CDR3 reads CASSPGTGLDEQYF. Combining the CDR3 with reference TRBV14 and TRBJ2-7 gives the whole variable domain EAGVTQSPRYAVLQEGQAVSFWCDPISGHDTLYWYQQPRDQGPQLLVYFRDEAVIDNSQLPSDRFSAVRPKGTNSTLKIQSAKQGDTATYLCASSPGTGLDEQYFGPGTRLTVL.

This clone was seen more than once but under ten times. Gene names denote mouse genes. The read terminates 4 residues before the CDR3 end, so the remaining end is supplied by the germline J gene. V is TRBV13-1 and J is TRBJ2-3, with 7 bases aligning to TRBD2. The length of the CDR3 is 17 residues. V shed 3 bases, J shed 0 bases, and the junction held 10 bases outside the gene matches. The germline CDR1 and CDR2 sequences are NSHNY and SYGAGN. Here the CDR3 reads CASSAGGLYTSAETLYF. The DNA read from the CDR3 is TGTGCCAGCAGTGCTGGGGGACTCTATACTAGTGCAGAA.

With respect to this clone: The genes and germline here are from mouse. The read is 4 residues too short to cover the CDR3 end, so that end is filled in from the germline J gene. The rearrangement links TRBV5 to TRBJ2-1, with a possible D match to TRBD2 (6 bases). The germline CDR1 and CDR2 sequences are LGHNA and YNLKQL (reference sequence). V was cut by 4 bases and J by 4 bases, with 8 bases left in between. The CDR3 runs to 13 residues. The covered CDR3 bases are TGTGCCAGCAGCCCCGGGACTTATGCT. This gives the protein CASSPGTYA. The entire CDR3 is CASSPGTYAEQFF.

Comment on this clone: The germline and genes are mouse ones. Read sequence stops 4 residues before the CDR3 end, and the germline J gene provides the missing end. Within the sample, other DNA sequences also encode this same CDR3. The V gene is TRBV13-2, the J gene TRBJ2-2, with a tentative D call TRBD1 (6 bases). V gave up 0 bases and J gave up 0 bases, with 6 bases separating them. Germline V CDR1 and CDR2: NNHNN, SYGAGS (reference sequence). This CDR3 comprises 15 residues. Incomplete CDR3 DNA: TGTGCCAGCGGTGATGCAGGGGCAAACACCGGG. Amino acid sequence: CASGDAGANTG. The entire CDR3 sequence reads CASGDAGANTGQLYF.

This clone has a handful of counts. The gene names here belong to mouse. The read is 4 residues too short to cover the CDR3 end, so that end is filled in from the germline J gene. Other DNA sequences in this sample translate to the same CDR3. V and J are TRBV14 and TRBJ2-5, with D possibly matching TRBD1 (5 bases). V dropped 5 bases and J dropped 0 bases, with 7 bases sitting between them. In germline, CDR1 is SGHDT, CDR2 FRDEAV. The CDR3 is made up of 13 amino acids. Incomplete CDR3 DNA: TGTGCCAGCAGGCAGGGAAACCAAGAC. It encodes CASRQGNQD. The whole CDR3 region reads CASRQGNQDTQYF. Combining the CDR3 with reference TRBV14 and TRBJ2-5 gives the whole variable domain EAGVTQSPRYAVLQEGQAVSFWCDPISGHDTLYWYQQPRDQGPQLLVYFRDEAVIDNSQLPSDRFSAVRPKGTNSTLKIQSAKQGDTATYLCASRQGNQDTQYFGPGTRLLVL.

This clone turned up a few times. The gene symbols are mouse symbols. The CDR3 extends 4 residues past the end of the read, so its final part is completed from the germline J gene. The chain employs TRBV13-2 and TRBJ2-7, with TRBD1 matching over 11 bases. The CDR3 is 15 amino acids. The V gene's germline CDR1 is NNHNN and CDR2 SYGAGS (reference sequence). Partial CDR3 DNA: TGTGCCAGCGGTCCCCGGGACAGGGGGAAATAT. Amino acid sequence: CASGPRDRGKY. The full-length CDR3 reads as CASGPRDRGKYEQYF.

For this clone: Genes and germline are mouse. The CDR3 goes on 4 residues after the read ends, and that part is filled in from the germline J gene. The sample contains more than one DNA sequence encoding this CDR3. The genes are TRBV13-1 and TRBJ2-1, with a tentative D call TRBD2 (7 bases). Germline CDR1 and CDR2: NSHNY and SYGAGN. V lost 0 bases and J 1 base, leaving 11 bases between the germline ends. CDR3 size: 16 residues. CDR3 bases read: TGTGCCAGCAGTGATGCCCCTGGGGGCAACTATGCT. Translated: CASSDAPGGNYA. The whole CDR3 protein reads CASSDAPGGNYAEQFF.

There are a few counts of this clone. Mouse names are used for the genes. CDR3 in amino acids: CGARHSYNSPLYF. The DNA read from the CDR3 is TGTGGTGCTAGACATTCCTATAATTCGCCC. The chain uses TRBV20 and TRBJ1-6; D unresolved. The read finishes 3 residues shy of the CDR3 end, and the germline J gene is used to complete it. TRBJ1-6 qualifies as an ORF whose function is uncertain. Trimming stripped 3 bases from V and 0 bases from J, with 3 bases between. There are 13 residues in the CDR3. Germline V CDR1 and CDR2: GFQATS, STVNSAI.

Worth noting for this clone: Mouse germline and gene names are used. Read coverage stops 4 residues before the CDR3 terminus; the germline J gene supplies the remainder. Other DNA sequences in the same sample also yield this CDR3. V gene TRBV1 combines with J gene TRBJ2-5; TRBD2 agrees at 12 bases. The CDR3 extends over 17 amino acids. V dropped 1 base and J dropped 1; count of bases not matched to a gene: 3. The germline V gene encodes CDR1 NSQYPW and CDR2 LRSPGD (reference sequence). The CDR3 DNA, read in part, is TGCACCTGCAGTGCAGGACTGGGGGGGCGCGACCAAGAC. This translates into CTCSAGLGGRDQD. The entire CDR3 is CTCSAGLGGRDQDTQYF.

Turning to this clone: The gene names given are mouse names. With the read ending 4 residues before the CDR3 end, the germline J gene is used to fill in that end. The chain couples TRBV1 to TRBJ2-2; 10 bases align to TRBD1. Trimming took 5 bases from V and 3 from J; bases not matched to a gene: 3. The CDR3 extends over 15 amino acids. Germline CDR1 and CDR2: NSQYPW and LRSPGD (reference sequence). The covered CDR3 bases are TGCACCTGCAGTCGGGACAGGGGTGACACCGGG. Amino acid sequence: CTCSRDRGDTG. The complete CDR3 sequence is CTCSRDRGDTGQLYF.

To note about this clone: Gene names are the mouse ones. The CDR3 goes on 4 residues after the read ends, and that part is filled in from the germline J gene. V and J are TRBV13-1 and TRBJ1-2; 10 positions agree with TRBD1. The CDR3 spans 15 residues. V gave up 2 bases and J gave up 1 base; unmatched junction bases: 2. Germline V lookup: CDR1 NSHNY, CDR2 SYGAGN. This CDR3 reads CASSEGTGENSDYTF. The CDR3 DNA, read in part, is TGTGCCAGCAGTGAAGGGACAGGGGAAAACTCC.

This clone turned up a few times. Gene names denote mouse genes. The CDR3 end lies 4 residues beyond the end of the read and is filled in from the germline J gene. V gene TRBV13-2 combines with J gene TRBJ2-3, with TRBD1 matching over 7 bases. J lost 1 base, V lost 6 bases, and 5 bases had no gene match. There are 14 residues in the CDR3. Germline V gives CDR1 NNHNN, CDR2 SYGAGS (reference sequence). Partial CDR3 DNA: TGTGCCAGCGATCGACAGGGCGGTGCAGAA. Amino acids: CASDRQGGAE. The whole CDR3 region reads CASDRQGGAETLYF.

A word on this clone: Here the gene names and germline are mouse. The DNA ends 4 residues before the CDR3 does, and the rest of the CDR3 is filled in from the germline J gene. This chain links TRBV14 with TRBJ2-2; a weak D match, TRBD1 (6 bases). Trimming removed 4 bases from V and 2 bases from J, with 12 bases in between. In germline, CDR1 is SGHDT, CDR2 FRDEAV. This CDR3 spans 15 amino acids. The sequenced CDR3 bases are TGTGCCAGCAGTCCTGTTAGGGGGAACACCGGG. This codes for CASSPVRGNTG. The entire CDR3 is CASSPVRGNTGQLYF.

This clone was picked up a small number of times. Gene and germline names: mouse. The DNA ends 4 residues before the CDR3 does, and the rest of the CDR3 is filled in from the germline J gene. The rearrangement uses TRBV5 and TRBJ2-5, with TRBD2 matching over 9 bases. The CDR3 runs 15 residues. With V trimmed by 4 bases and J by 0 bases, 2 bases remained unmatched. CDR1 is LGHNA and CDR2 is YNLKQL in the germline V gene (reference sequence). The DNA read from the CDR3 is TGTGCCAGCAGCCCGGACTGGGGAAACCAAGAC. Translated, it gives CASSPDWGNQD. The whole CDR3 is CASSPDWGNQDTQYF.

Ten or more counts support this clone. All gene names here are mouse names. The CDR3 end is not reached by the read, which stops 4 residues before it; the germline J gene fills it in. The chain carries TRBV13-3 and TRBJ2-3; TRBD1 agrees at 8 bases. Germline lookup yields CDR1 NNHDY and CDR2 SYVADS. CDR3 length: 15 residues. V lost 3 bases to trimming and J lost 0 bases; unmatched junction nucleotides: 3. CDR3 region: CASSADRGSAETLYF. The part of the CDR3 DNA that was read is TGTGCCAGCAGTGCCGACAGGGGTAGTGCAGAA.

This clone was observed a handful of times. The listed genes are named as in mouse. The CDR3 end falls 4 residues outside the read, so it is completed with the germline J gene. Other nucleotide sequences from this sample produce the same CDR3. The chain employs TRBV19 and TRBJ2-7; 10 positions match TRBD1. The junction had 5 bases not matched to a gene; V was cut back by 5 bases and J by 3 bases. Germline assignment: CDR1 FNHDT and CDR2 SITEND (reference sequence). The CDR3 sequence is 14 residues long. This CDR3 reads CASRPGTGVYEQYF. The covered CDR3 bases are TGTGCCAGCAGGCCCGGGACAGGGGTCTAT. The full variable domain, rest sourced from reference TRBV19 and TRBJ2-7, is GGIITQTPKFLIGQEGQKLTLKCQQNFNHDTMYWYRQDSGKGLRLIYYSITENDLQKGDLSEGYDASREKKSSFSLTVTSAQKNEMAVFLCASRPGTGVYEQYFGPGTRLTVL.

Regarding this clone: Gene names and germline match the mouse. CDR3 DNA, as far as it was read: TGTGCTAGCAGTTTGAGGGAT. It is translated as CASSLRD. The CDR3 reads in full as CASSLRDEQYF. The chain has TRBV29 and TRBJ2-7; D not certain. The read finishes 4 residues shy of the CDR3 end, and the germline J gene is used to complete it. The CDR3 is made up of 11 amino acids. Germline loops: CDR1 MSHET, CDR2 SYDVDS.

This clone came up many times. Genes here carry mouse names. The observed sequence ends 4 residues before the CDR3 terminus, with the missing tail filled in from the germline J gene. The same CDR3 is also encoded by other DNA sequences in this sample. The chain has TRBV13-3 and TRBJ1-2; D not resolved. CDR1 is NNHDY and CDR2 is SYVADS in the germline V gene. The CDR3 is 13 residues long. V was shortened by 1 base and J by 0 bases, with 4 bases between the two germline ends. CDR3 region: CASSDQANSDYTF. CDR3 DNA (partial): TGTGCCAGCAGTGATCAGGCAAACTCC.

As regards this clone: Mouse gene names and germline throughout. The read ends 4 residues before the CDR3 terminus; that terminus is restored from the germline J gene. J is TRBJ2-1 and V is TRBV5; TRBD2 aligns across 9 bases. The germline gives CDR1 LGHNA, CDR2 YNLKQL (reference sequence). The CDR3 sequence is 16 residues long. Trimming removed 2 bases from V and 1 base from J; junction bases left unmatched: 3. CDR3 residues: CASSQRTGVNYAEQFF. The DNA read from the CDR3 is TGTGCCAGCAGCCAAAGGACTGGGGTAAACTATGCT.

Comments on this clone: Gene names denote mouse genes. The read finishes 4 residues shy of the CDR3 end, and the germline J gene is used to complete it. The gene calls are TRBV13-1 and TRBJ1-2; D is possibly TRBD1 (6 bases). Germline CDR1 reads NSHNY; CDR2 reads SYGAGN. V lost 6 bases and J lost 0, with 9 bases in between. The CDR3 runs 13 residues. Incomplete CDR3 DNA: TGTGCCAGCATCGGGACATCAAACTCC. This codes for CASIGTSNS. The complete CDR3 reads CASIGTSNSDYTF.

On this clone itself: The listed genes are named as in mouse. The read gets to within 3 residues of the CDR3 end, and the germline J gene fills in the rest. This chain connects TRBV1 to TRBJ1-6; TRBD1 might be the D (5 bases). TRBJ1-6 qualifies as an ORF whose function is uncertain. Trimming took 0 bases from V and 9 from J, leaving 6 bases between them. The CDR3 is made up of 13 amino acids. CDR1 is NSQYPW and CDR2 is LRSPGD in the germline V gene (reference sequence). The sequenced CDR3 bases are TGCACCTGCAGTGCAGAGCAGGGTTCGCCC. Translating gives CTCSAEQGSP. The CDR3 as a whole reads CTCSAEQGSPLYF.